The 20 T cell receptor beta chains below all came from one sample that was sequenced in a study of OX40 agonist ivuxolimab in advanced cancers. TCRdb keeps only in-frame clones here, not all; method: immunoSEQ multiplex PCR. This sample carries tens of thousands of clones, over 80% of them seen once, and the ten largest clones take 6% to 7%. The sample in question was CD4+ or CD8+ T cells sorted from blood, obtained in a trial of the OX40 agonist ivuxolimab. Source of these receptors: an adult with an advanced solid tumor such as melanoma, head and neck, liver or kidney cancer.

The gene calls are TRBV2 and TRBJ1-6; no firm D call. Trimming took 3 bases from V and 13 from J, leaving 13 bases between them. Germline CDR1 reads SNHLY; CDR2 reads FYNNEI. The CDR3 sequence is 13 residues long. CDR3 sequence reads: CASSEGRVSPLHF. CDR3 in DNA: TGTGCCAGCAGTGAGGGCCGAGTTTCCCCCCTCCACTTT.

The V gene is TRBV5-1, the J gene TRBJ2-1; D might be TRBD2 (5 bases). Trimming took 5 bases from V and 2 from J, leaving 8 bases between them. The V gene's germline CDR1 is SGHRS and CDR2 YFSETQ. CDR3 size: 13 residues. The CDR3 bases are TGCGCCAGCAGGGAGGCCGCCTACAATGAGCAGTTCTTC. It yields the protein CASREAAYNEQFF. The full variable domain, completed using reference TRBV5-1 and TRBJ2-1, is KAGVTQTPRYLIKTRGQQVTLSCSPISGHRSVSWYQQTPGQGLQFLFEYFSETQRNKGNFPGRFSGRQFSNSRSEMNVSTLELGDSALYLCASREAAYNEQFFGPGTRLTVL.

The chain employs TRBV9 and TRBJ2-1; the D gene is possibly TRBD2 (6 bases). CDR1 and CDR2 (germline): SGDLS, YYNGEE. This CDR3 is built from 15 residues. Trimming removed 4 bases from V and 4 bases from J, with 15 bases in between. CDR3 in DNA: TGTGCCAGCAGCCCCCGGGTAGCGGCGTACAATGAGCAGTTCTTC. Its translation is CASSPRVAAYNEQFF.

This clone has more than one count but fewer than ten. The chain uses TRBV20-1 and TRBJ1-2, with a tentative D call TRBD1 (5 bases). CDR3 length: 11 residues. V lost 6 bases to trimming and J lost 7 bases, with 12 bases between them. CDR1 and CDR2 from the germline V gene are DFQATT and SNEGSKA (reference sequence). CDR3 region: CSANRDGGYTF. The CDR3 region has the DNA TGCAGTGCGAACCGGGACGGTGGCTACACCTTC.

Comment on this clone: Other DNA sequences in the same sample also yield this CDR3. This CDR3 reads CASSEGLDTDTQYF. In DNA form, the CDR3 reads TGTGCCAGCAGTGAGGGACTCGACACAGATACGCAGTATTTT. The chain couples TRBV2 to TRBJ2-3, with D possibly being TRBD2 (6 bases). CDR1 SNHLY and CDR2 FYNNEI come from the germline V gene. V lost 3 bases and J lost 2, with 9 bases in between. The CDR3 covers 14 residues.

The V call is TRBV14, the J call TRBJ2-7; D not certain. Germline CDR1 SGHDN, CDR2 FVKESK. V lost 0 bases to trimming and J lost 4 bases, with 7 bases between them. CDR3 length equals 13 residues. The CDR3 region has the DNA TGTGCCAGCAGCCAAGATGGCGGTTACGAGCAGTACTTC. Its protein product is CASSQDGGYEQYF.

This clone was observed a handful of times. V and J are TRBV2 and TRBJ1-5; TRBD1 might be the D (5 bases). Germline V gives CDR1 SNHLY, CDR2 FYNNEI. Trimming left V 5 bases short and J 1 base short, with 12 bases between. The CDR3 extends over 15 amino acids. CDR3: CASSPQGSSNQPQHF. DNA of the CDR3: TGTGCCAGCAGTCCCCAGGGATCAAGCAATCAGCCCCAGCATTTT. Full variable domain (outside the CDR3, taken from reference TRBV2 and TRBJ1-5): EPEVTQTPSHQVTQMGQEVILRCVPISNHLYFYWYRQILGQKVEFLVSFYNNEISEKSEIFDDQFSVERPDGSNFTLKIRSTKLEDSAMYFCASSPQGSSNQPQHFGDGTRLSIL.

The chain employs TRBV9 and TRBJ1-2, with 8 positions matching TRBD1. There are 15 residues in the CDR3. Per the germline V gene, CDR1 is SGDLS and CDR2 is YYNGEE. With 0 bases clipped from V and 8 bases from J, the junction kept 9 bases outside the gene matches. Written as DNA, the CDR3 is TGTGCCAGCAGCGTAGGGCTAGGACAGGGTCCCGGCTACACCTTC. Protein product: CASSVGLGQGPGYTF. Complete variable domain (other parts from reference TRBV9 and TRBJ1-2): DSGVTQTPKHLITATGQRVTLRCSPRSGDLSVYWYQQSLDQGLQFLIQYYNGEERAKGNILERFSAQQFPDLHSELNLSSLELGDSALYFCASSVGLGQGPGYTFGSGTRLTVV.

The chain employs TRBV18 and TRBJ2-2; 10 positions match TRBD1. Germline trimming cut 2 bases from V and 4 bases from J; bases unmatched to any gene: 1. The CDR3 has 15 amino acids. From germline, CDR1 is KGHSH and CDR2 LQKENI. Written as DNA, the CDR3 is TGTGCCAGCTCACCATGGACAGGGGGCACCGGGGAGCTGTTTTTT. Protein: CASSPWTGGTGELFF. Variable domain in full (rest from reference TRBV18 and TRBJ2-2): NAGVMQNPRHLVRRRGQEARLRCSPMKGHSHVYWYRQLPEEGLKFMVYLQKENIIDESGMPKERFSAEFPKEGPSILRIQQVVRGDSAAYFCASSPWTGGTGELFFGEGSRLTVL.

This clone is a singleton in its sample. The J gene is TRBJ1-2, the V gene TRBV19; 7 bases match TRBD1. The V and J ends lost 5 bases and 14 bases, in that order; junction bases with no gene match: 8. The CDR3 extends over 11 amino acids. Germline V gives CDR1 LNHDA, CDR2 SQIVND (reference sequence). The CDR3: CASSLGQDRTF. Here the CDR3 DNA reads TGTGCCAGTAGTCTTGGACAGGATCGTACCTTC.

The rearrangement links TRBV10-3 to TRBJ1-1; D is undetermined. V lost 2 bases and J 1 base, leaving 8 bases between the germline ends. CDR1 is ENHRY, CDR2 SYGVKD, per germline. The CDR3 has 14 residues. CDR3 amino acids: CAISEVTENTEAFF. CDR3 nucleotide sequence: TGTGCCATCAGTGAGGTCACCGAGAACACTGAAGCTTTCTTT.

In DNA, the CDR3 is TGTGCCAGCAGCTTAGGAGGGACAGGAGCCTACGAGCAGTACTTC. Translated, it gives CASSLGGTGAYEQYF. The chain carries TRBV7-2 and TRBJ2-7; 8 nucleotides agree with TRBD1. The CDR3 has 15 amino acids. CDR1 and CDR2 from the germline V gene are SGHTA and FQGNSA. Trimming took 1 base from V and 2 from J; bases not matched to a gene: 4.

This clone occurred a few times. V and J are TRBV7-2 and TRBJ2-7, with no clear D. The germline CDR1 and CDR2 sequences are SGHTA and FQGNSA. With 3 bases removed from V and 5 bases from J, the gap between germline ends came to 17 bases. The CDR3 consists of 15 residues. Here the CDR3 reads CASSFMAATPHEQYF. The CDR3 DNA is TGTGCCAGCAGCTTCATGGCGGCTACACCCCACGAGCAGTACTTC.

The chain carries TRBV5-1 and TRBJ2-1; TRBD1 might be the D (6 bases). Germline V gene lookup returns CDR1 SGHRS and CDR2 YFSETQ. Trimming shortened V by 4 bases and J by 9 bases, and 14 bases separated the two germline ends. This CDR3 is 13 amino acids long. The CDR3 nucleotides are TGCGCCAGCAGCCTTCAGGGGCAAGGTGAGCAGTTCTTC. Its translation is CASSLQGQGEQFF.

The V call is TRBV7-2, the J call TRBJ1-2, with TRBD1 identical over 9 bases. Unmatched junction bases numbered 8, after V lost 6 bases and J lost 6 bases. Per germline, CDR1 SGHTA and CDR2 FQGNSA. The CDR3 is 14 amino acids. The CDR3, as DNA: TGTGCCAGCAGTCCCACAGGGGGCGGTAATGGCTACACCTTC. This sequence encodes CASSPTGGGNGYTF.

The genes are TRBV5-8 and TRBJ2-5; possible D gene TRBD2, 5 bases. The CDR3 consists of 16 residues. CDR1 is SGHTS and CDR2 is YDEGEE in the germline V gene. V gave up 4 bases and J gave up 1 base, with 17 bases separating them. CDR3 coding DNA: TGTGCCAGCAGCCCGAGGTCCCACAGCGGCCAAGAGACCCAGTACTTC. Protein: CASSPRSHSGQETQYF.

The table lists this clone with a count of one. V and J are TRBV21-1 and TRBJ2-4; the D segment call TRBD1 is taken from the table without a DNA check. TRBV21-1 is tagged as a pseudogene. The CDR3 is 16 residues long. CDR3 residues: CASSNSTEFRKNIQYF. CDR3 DNA sequence: TGTGCCAGCAGCAATTCGACAGAGTTCAGGAAAAACATTCAGTACTTC.

V and J are TRBV10-2 and TRBJ2-7; D might be TRBD1 or TRBD2, each matching 5 bases. V was pared by 6 bases and J by 2 bases, with 11 bases between. The CDR3 is made up of 13 amino acids. The germline gives CDR1 WSHSY, CDR2 SAAADI. The CDR3 loop reads CASSRDAPYEQYF. The CDR3 bases are TGCGCCAGCAGCAGGGACGCCCCCTACGAGCAGTACTTC.

The table lists this clone with a few counts. The chain has TRBV5-4 and TRBJ2-1; no clear D. Germline CDR1 SGHNT, CDR2 YYREEE (reference sequence). V was pared by 0 bases and J by 7 bases, with 5 bases between. CDR3 length: 12 amino acids. CDR3 amino acids: CASSLALNEQFF. The CDR3 DNA reads as TGTGCCAGCAGCTTGGCCCTTAATGAGCAGTTCTTC.

This chain uses TRBV19 with TRBJ1-5; no firm D call. The CDR3 sequence is 14 residues long. Germline V gene sequence: CDR1 LNHDA, CDR2 SQIVND (reference sequence). The V end was cut by 3 bases, the J end by 0 bases, with 6 bases between. The CDR3 loop is CASSMQISNQPQHF. The CDR3 nucleotides are TGTGCCAGTAGTATGCAGATTAGCAATCAGCCCCAGCATTTT. Filled out from reference TRBV19 and TRBJ1-5, the complete variable domain reads DGGITQSPKYLFRKEGQNVTLSCEQNLNHDAMYWYRQDPGQGLRLIYYSQIVNDFQKGDIAEGYSVSREKKESFPLTVTSAQKNPTAFYLCASSMQISNQPQHFGDGTRLSIL.